This T cell receptor beta chain was found in a study of post-analysis software for immune sequencing data (dated by TCRdb to between 2014 and 2016). Looking at the study overall: The recorded disease courses included relapsing-remitting, secondary progressive and progressive-relapsing multiple sclerosis, and some patients had no subtype annotation. A subset of samples was prepared in parallel using single-end sample barcoding, then pooled and co-amplified after Illumina adapter ligation. The patient repertoires were compared against 11 previously published healthy control repertoires obtained from donors aged roughly 6 to 28 years.

From the germline V gene (reference sequence), CDR1 is SGHKS and CDR2 is YYEKEE. The CDR3 has 16 amino acids, counting the end cysteine and phenylalanine. Of all the DNA, just the CDR3 is kept, 48 bases in frame from base 1. The junction carries 19 bases between V and J, which are trimmed by 3 bases and 6 bases respectively. Receptors were amplified or captured by PCR. TCRdb names Illumina HiSeq 2500 as the instrument used. Unique molecular identifiers were incorporated into TCR beta cDNA libraries to reduce PCR and sequencing biases. Approximately 500,000 cDNA molecules were obtained for every 1 to 10 million input T cells, so each molecule roughly corresponded to one T cell. Patient libraries were prepared and sequenced with the same protocol used for the earlier healthy control dataset. Samples belonging to the same batch were prepared together, multiplexed and sequenced on a shared HiSeq lane. On the authors' methods: MIGEC was used to process the raw barcoded reads, and molecular identifier groups with only a single read were discarded before consensus assembly and CDR3 extraction. VDJtools was used for post-analysis of the clonotype tables, with diversity normalized by down-sampling every dataset to the smallest sample size. Repertoire overlap clustering matched CDR3 amino acid but not nucleotide sequences to correct batch-related cross-sample contamination. Using fastp at Q25 and MiXCR, TCRdb reprocessed the public reads and kept productive beta chains. Every entry covers one CDR3 protein and lists the most common genes and DNA from its rows. TCRdb's processing, not the authors' own work, is the source of the V and J calls. This sample has hundreds of thousands of distinct CDR3 sequences in its table, and around 27% of those were observed once. Around 0.56% of the sample comes from the top ten.

A remark on this clonotype: Its antigen is unknown. Base qualities are not provided; no much larger clone lies one nucleotide away.

General study outcomes and caveats: The multiple sclerosis patient group was slightly younger than the control group. Direct clustering with F measure showed strong co-clustering of samples prepared in the same batch, prompting a batch-effect correction. Patients showed significantly higher frequencies than controls for about 5 TRBV segments, among them TRBV5-6, TRBV5-1 and TRBV20-1. Multiple sclerosis patients had significantly lower normalized Chao1 diversity than controls, a result that suggests substantial peripheral T-cell clonal expansion.

To demonstrate the VDJtools post-analysis software, the study profiled TCR beta repertoires from the peripheral blood of about 13 young patients with multiple sclerosis. The multiple sclerosis patients were children and adolescents between roughly 6 and 17 years of age. The receptor was derived from a girl aged 10-17 years with multiple sclerosis. Recombination linked TRBV5-5 to TRBJ2-1; the D gene could be TRBD1 or TRBD2, each one agreeing over 5 bases. Specimen: blood. The CDR3 amino acid sequence is: CASSSTGALVGNEQFF. The DNA reads as follows: TGTGCCAGCAGCTCGACCGGGGCTTTAGTGGGCAATGAGCAGTTCTTC.